The clone carrying this TCR beta chain has a handful of counts. The data stem from a study of T cells of healthy individuals. TCRdb re-called the 5' RACE reads through MiXCR, storing one row per CDR3 protein. The profile shows 100,000 or so distinct CDR3 sequences, about 16% of them singletons. Trimming stripped 5 bases from V and 2 bases from J, with 7 bases between. Per the germline V gene, CDR1 is DFQATT and CDR2 is SNEGSKA (reference sequence). CDR3 size: 11 residues. The TCR was taken from a human donor in good health. The chain has TRBV20-1 and TRBJ2-7; no firm D call. CDR3 DNA: TGCAGTGCTCAGACACCCTACGAGCAGTACTTC. It yields the protein CSAQTPYEQYF.